This TCR beta chain was observed in a study of cytomegalovirus exposure and HLA in healthy donors. With 7 bases clipped from V and 7 bases from J, the junction kept 2 bases outside the gene matches. There are 12 residues in the CDR3. Germline loops: CDR1 MNHEY, CDR2 SMNVEV (reference sequence). PCR amplification relied on 60 Vbeta primers (plus 13 Jbeta primers). Assay used: immunoSEQ multiplex PCR; TCRdb lists only in-frame clones, some missing. The sample yields around 200,000 clones, approximately 83% seen once. The chain recombines TRBV27 with TRBJ2-2; 8 positions agree with TRBD2. This TCR was recovered from a girl aged 10-17 years in good health and CMV-seronegative. Sequencing was carried out using PBMCs. CDR3 amino acids: CASTGGVGELFF. The CDR3 coding sequence is TGTGCCAGCACGGGGGGGGTCGGGGAGCTGTTTTTT.